Below, one T cell receptor beta chain is given with its context. Its antigen remains unknown. This sample is drawn from a study of T cells in Graves' hyperthyroidism and ophthalmopathy. Study-level results: Researchers found most expanded thyroid clonotypes above 0.001 in blood as well. Ophthalmopathy was predicted by the model a median of about 6.7 months ahead of onset.

The study based diagnoses on clinical symptoms, serum thyroxine and TRAb, thyroid ultrasound and orbital computed tomography. Each 10 ml fresh peripheral blood draw supplied the PBMCs. This CDR3 is built from 12 residues. The ends were cut back, 6 bases at V and 5 bases at J, with 10 bases in the middle. Amplified TCR beta CDR3 regions came from RNA transcripts. HTBI primers were employed in a first-round RT-PCR of the TCR CDR3. One entry per CDR3 protein, called by TCRdb with MiXCR from the multiplex PCR reads. The table includes 450,000 to 650,000 distinct CDR3 sequences, more than 15% detected once.

The TCR was taken from a woman in her late teens or twenties with Graves' ophthalmopathy. The V and J genes are TRBV12-3 or TRBV12-4 and TRBJ2-5; D remains ambiguous. The sample was blood. This CDR3 is CASRSTVETQYF. As DNA, the CDR3 is TGTGCCAGCAGATCGACGGTCGAGACCCAGTACTTC.